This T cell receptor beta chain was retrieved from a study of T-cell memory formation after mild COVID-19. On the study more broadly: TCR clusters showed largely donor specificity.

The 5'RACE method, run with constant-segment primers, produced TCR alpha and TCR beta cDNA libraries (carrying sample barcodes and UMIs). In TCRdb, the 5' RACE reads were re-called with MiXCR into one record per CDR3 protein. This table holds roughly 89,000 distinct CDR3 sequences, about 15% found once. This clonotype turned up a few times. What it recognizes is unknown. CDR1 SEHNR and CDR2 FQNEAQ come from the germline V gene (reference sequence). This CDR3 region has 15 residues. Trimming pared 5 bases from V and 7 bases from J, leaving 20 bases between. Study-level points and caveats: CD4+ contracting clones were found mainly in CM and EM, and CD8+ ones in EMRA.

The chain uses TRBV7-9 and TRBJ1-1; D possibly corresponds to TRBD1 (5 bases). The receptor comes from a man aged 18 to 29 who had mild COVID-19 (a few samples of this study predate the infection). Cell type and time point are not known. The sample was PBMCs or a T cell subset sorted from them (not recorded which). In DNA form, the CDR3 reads TGTGCCAGCAGCAACACAAACAGGCCTTTAATTGAAGCTTTCTTT. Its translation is CASSNTNRPLIEAFF.